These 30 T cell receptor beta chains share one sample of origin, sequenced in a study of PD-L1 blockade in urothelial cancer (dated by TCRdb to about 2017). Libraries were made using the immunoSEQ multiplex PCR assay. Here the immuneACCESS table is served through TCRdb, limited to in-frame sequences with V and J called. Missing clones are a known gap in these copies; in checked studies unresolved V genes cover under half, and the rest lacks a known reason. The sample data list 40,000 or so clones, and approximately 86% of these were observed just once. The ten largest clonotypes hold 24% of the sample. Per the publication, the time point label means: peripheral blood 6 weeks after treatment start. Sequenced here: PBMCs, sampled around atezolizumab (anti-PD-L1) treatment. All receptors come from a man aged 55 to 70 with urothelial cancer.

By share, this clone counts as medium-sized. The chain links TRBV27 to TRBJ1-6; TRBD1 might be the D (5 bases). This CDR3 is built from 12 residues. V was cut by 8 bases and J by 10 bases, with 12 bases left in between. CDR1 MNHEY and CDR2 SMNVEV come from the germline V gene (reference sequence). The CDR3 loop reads CASGGGVSPLHF. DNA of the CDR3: TGTGCCAGCGGTGGGGGGGTCTCACCCCTCCACTTT.

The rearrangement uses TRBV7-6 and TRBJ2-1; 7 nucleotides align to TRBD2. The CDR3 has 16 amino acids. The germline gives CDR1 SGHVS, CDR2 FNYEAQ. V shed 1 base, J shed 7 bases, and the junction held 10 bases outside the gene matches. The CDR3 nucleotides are TGTGCCAGCAGCTTAGTATCTGCGGGAGTAGGGAATGAGCAGTTCTTC. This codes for CASSLVSAGVGNEQFF.

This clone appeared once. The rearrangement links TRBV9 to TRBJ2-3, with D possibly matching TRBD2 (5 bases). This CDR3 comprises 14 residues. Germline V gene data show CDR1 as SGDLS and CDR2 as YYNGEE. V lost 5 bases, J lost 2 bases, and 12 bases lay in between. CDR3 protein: CASSGGLSTDTQYF. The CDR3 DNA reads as TGTGCCAGCAGTGGAGGACTGTCCACAGATACGCAGTATTTT.

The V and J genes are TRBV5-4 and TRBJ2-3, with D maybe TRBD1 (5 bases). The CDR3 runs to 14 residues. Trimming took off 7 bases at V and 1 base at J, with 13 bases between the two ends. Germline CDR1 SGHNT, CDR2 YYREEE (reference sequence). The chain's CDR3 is CASGPAQGTDTQYF. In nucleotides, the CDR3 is TGTGCCAGCGGACCAGCACAGGGCACAGATACGCAGTATTTT.

For the CDR3, the DNA is TGTGCCAGCAGCGTAGAGATCGGGGGAATCGGTGGCTACACCTTC. It specifies CASSVEIGGIGGYTF. The V call is TRBV9, the J call TRBJ1-2; perhaps TRBD1 as D (5 bases). CDR3 length: 15 amino acids. Germline-derived CDR1 and CDR2 are SGDLS and YYNGEE. The ends were cut back, 0 bases at V and 7 bases at J, with 16 bases in the middle.

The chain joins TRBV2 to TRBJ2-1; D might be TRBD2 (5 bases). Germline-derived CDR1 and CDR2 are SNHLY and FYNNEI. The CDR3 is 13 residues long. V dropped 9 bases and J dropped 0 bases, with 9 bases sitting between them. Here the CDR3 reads CARGRGSYNEQFF. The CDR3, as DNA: TGTGCCAGAGGACGGGGCTCCTACAATGAGCAGTTCTTC.

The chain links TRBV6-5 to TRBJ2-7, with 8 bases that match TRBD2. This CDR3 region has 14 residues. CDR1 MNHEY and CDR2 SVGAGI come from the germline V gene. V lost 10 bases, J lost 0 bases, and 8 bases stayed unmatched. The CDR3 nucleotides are TGTGCCACCCAATCCAGCGGGAGCTCCTACGAGCAGTACTTC. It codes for CATQSSGSSYEQYF.

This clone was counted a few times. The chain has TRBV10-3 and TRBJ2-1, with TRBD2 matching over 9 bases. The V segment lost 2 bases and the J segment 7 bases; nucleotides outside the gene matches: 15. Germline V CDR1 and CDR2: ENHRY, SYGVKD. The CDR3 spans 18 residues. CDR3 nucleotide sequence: TGTGCCATCAGTGAGCGGGGACTAGCAACTTCACTTGGGAATGAGCAGTTCTTC. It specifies CAISERGLATSLGNEQFF.

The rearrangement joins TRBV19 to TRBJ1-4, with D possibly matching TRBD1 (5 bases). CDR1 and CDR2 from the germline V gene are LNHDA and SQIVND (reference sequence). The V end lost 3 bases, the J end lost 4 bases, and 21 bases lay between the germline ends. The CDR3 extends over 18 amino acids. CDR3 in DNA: TGTGCCAGTAGTATCCCAGCGGAGTTCCTCGGGGGTAATGAAAAACTGTTTTTT. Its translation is CASSIPAEFLGGNEKLFF. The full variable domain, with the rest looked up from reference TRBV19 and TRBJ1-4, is DGGITQSPKYLFRKEGQNVTLSCEQNLNHDAMYWYRQDPGQGLRLIYYSQIVNDFQKGDIAEGYSVSREKKESFPLTVTSAQKNPTAFYLCASSIPAEFLGGNEKLFFGSGTQLSVL.

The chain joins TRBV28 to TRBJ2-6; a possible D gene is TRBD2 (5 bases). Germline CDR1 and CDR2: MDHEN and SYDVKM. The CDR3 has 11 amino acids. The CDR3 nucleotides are TGTGCTACGGGGGGGGCCAACGTCCTGACTTTC. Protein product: CATGGANVLTF.

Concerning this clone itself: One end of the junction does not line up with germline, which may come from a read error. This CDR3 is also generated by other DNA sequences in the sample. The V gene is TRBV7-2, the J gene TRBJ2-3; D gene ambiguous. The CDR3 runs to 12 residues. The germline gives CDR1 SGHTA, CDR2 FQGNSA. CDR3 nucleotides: TGTGCCAGTAGCTCTCAGGTGGATACGCAGTATTTT. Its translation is CASSSQVDTQYF.

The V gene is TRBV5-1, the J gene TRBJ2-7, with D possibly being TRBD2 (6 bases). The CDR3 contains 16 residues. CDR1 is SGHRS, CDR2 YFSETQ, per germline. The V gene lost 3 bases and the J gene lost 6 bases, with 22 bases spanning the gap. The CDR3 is CASSSPGVRASVEQYF. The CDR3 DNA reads TGCGCCAGCAGCTCCCCGGGGGTGCGGGCCTCAGTCGAGCAGTACTTC.

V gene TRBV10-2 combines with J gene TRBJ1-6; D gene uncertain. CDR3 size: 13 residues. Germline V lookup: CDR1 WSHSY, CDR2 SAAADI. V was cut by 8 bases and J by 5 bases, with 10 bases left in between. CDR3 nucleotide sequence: TGCGCCAGCGGGCAGCCAAATAATTCACCCCTCCACTTT. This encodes CASGQPNNSPLHF.

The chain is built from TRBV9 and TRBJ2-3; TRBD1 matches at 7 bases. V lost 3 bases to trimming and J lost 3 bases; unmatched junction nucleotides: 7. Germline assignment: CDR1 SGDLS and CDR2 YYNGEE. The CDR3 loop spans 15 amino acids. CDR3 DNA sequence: TGTGCCAGCAGCGCCCTCGGGACAGTTACAGATACGCAGTATTTT. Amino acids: CASSALGTVTDTQYF.

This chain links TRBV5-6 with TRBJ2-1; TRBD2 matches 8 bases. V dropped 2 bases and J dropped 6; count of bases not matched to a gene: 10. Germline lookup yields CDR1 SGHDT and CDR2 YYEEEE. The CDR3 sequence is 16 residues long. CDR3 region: CASSFSGGRGVNEQFF. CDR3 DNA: TGTGCCAGCAGCTTTTCCGGGGGGCGGGGGGTCAATGAGCAGTTCTTC.

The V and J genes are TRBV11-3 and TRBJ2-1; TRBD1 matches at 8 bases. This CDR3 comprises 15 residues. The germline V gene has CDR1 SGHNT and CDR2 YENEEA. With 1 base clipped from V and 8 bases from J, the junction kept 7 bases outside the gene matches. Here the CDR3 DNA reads TGTGCCAGCAGCTTAGGTCAGGGGGCTTGGGATGAGCAGTTCTTC. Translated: CASSLGQGAWDEQFF.

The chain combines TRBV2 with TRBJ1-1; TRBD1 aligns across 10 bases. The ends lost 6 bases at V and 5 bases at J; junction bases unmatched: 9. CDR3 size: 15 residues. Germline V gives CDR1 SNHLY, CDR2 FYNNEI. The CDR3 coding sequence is TGTGCCAGCAGGCCCACCGGGACAGGGGTAACTGAAGCTTTCTTT. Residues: CASRPTGTGVTEAFF.

DNA for the CDR3: TGCGCCAGCAAGGGACAGGGTTTTGAGCAGTACTTC. Translated: CASKGQGFEQYF. The rearrangement links TRBV5-1 to TRBJ2-7; 9 nucleotides align to TRBD1. The CDR3 sequence is 12 residues long. Germline-derived CDR1 and CDR2 are SGHRS and YFSETQ. The V gene end was trimmed by 6 bases and the J gene end by 7 bases; junction bases not matched to a gene: 5.

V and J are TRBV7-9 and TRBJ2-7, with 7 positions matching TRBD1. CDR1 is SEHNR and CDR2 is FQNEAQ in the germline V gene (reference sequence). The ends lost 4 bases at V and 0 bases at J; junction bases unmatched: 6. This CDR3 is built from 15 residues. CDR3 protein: CASSYGQDRSYEQYF. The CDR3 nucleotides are TGTGCCAGCAGCTATGGACAGGACCGCTCCTACGAGCAGTACTTC.

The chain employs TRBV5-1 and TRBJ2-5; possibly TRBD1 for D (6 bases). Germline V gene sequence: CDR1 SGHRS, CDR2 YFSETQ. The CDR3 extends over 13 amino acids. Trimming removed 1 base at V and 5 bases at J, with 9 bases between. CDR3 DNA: TGCGCCAGCAGCTTGCAGGGGCCCGAGACCCAGTACTTC. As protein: CASSLQGPETQYF. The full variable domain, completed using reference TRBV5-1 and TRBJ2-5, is KAGVTQTPRYLIKTRGQQVTLSCSPISGHRSVSWYQQTPGQGLQFLFEYFSETQRNKGNFPGRFSGRQFSNSRSEMNVSTLELGDSALYLCASSLQGPETQYFGPGTRLLVL.

CDR3 DNA sequence: TGTGCCAGCAGCTTGATGAGATCCTACAATCAGCCCCAGCATTTT. Its protein product is CASSLMRSYNQPQHF. The J gene is TRBJ1-5, the V gene TRBV5-6; D not resolved. V lost 1 base and J lost 3, with 11 bases in between. Germline V gene sequence: CDR1 SGHDT, CDR2 YYEEEE. CDR3 size: 15 residues.

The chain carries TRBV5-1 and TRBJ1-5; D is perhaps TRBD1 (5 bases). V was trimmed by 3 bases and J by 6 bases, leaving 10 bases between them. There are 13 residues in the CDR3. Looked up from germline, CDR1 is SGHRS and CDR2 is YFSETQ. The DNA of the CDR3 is TGCGCCAGCAGCTCCCAGGGCGGTCAGCCCCAGCATTTT. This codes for CASSSQGGQPQHF.

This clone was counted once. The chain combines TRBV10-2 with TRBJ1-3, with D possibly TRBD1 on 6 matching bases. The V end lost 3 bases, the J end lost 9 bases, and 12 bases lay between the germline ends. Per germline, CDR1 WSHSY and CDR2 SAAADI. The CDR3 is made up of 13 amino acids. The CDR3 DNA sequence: TGCGCCAGCAGTGAAAGGGAAGGGGGCACCATATATTTT. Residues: CASSEREGGTIYF.

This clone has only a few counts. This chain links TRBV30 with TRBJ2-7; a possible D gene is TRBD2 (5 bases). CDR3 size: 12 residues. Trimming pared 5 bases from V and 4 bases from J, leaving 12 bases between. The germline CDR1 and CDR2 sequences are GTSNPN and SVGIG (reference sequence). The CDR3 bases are TGTGCCTGGGGGCGGTCGGGATACGAGCAGTACTTC. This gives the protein CAWGRSGYEQYF.

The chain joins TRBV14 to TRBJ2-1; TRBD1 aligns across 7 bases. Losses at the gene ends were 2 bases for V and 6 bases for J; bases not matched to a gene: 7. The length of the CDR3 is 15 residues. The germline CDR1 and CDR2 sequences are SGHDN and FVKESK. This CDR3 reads CASSQTTGITNEQFF. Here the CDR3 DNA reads TGTGCCAGCAGCCAAACGACAGGGATAACCAATGAGCAGTTCTTC.

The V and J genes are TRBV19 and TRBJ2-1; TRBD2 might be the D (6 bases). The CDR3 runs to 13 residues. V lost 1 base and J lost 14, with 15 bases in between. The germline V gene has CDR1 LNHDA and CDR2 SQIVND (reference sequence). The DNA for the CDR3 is TGTGCCAGTAGTATAGCGGGTAACGGAGGGGAGTTCTTC. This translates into CASSIAGNGGEFF.

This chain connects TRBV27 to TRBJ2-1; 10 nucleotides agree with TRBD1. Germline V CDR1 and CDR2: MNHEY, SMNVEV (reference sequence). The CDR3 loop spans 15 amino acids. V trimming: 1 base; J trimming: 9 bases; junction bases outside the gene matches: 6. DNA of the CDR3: TGTGCCAGCAGTTTATGGGAGACAGGGGGCGGTGAGCAGTTCTTC. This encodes CASSLWETGGGEQFF.

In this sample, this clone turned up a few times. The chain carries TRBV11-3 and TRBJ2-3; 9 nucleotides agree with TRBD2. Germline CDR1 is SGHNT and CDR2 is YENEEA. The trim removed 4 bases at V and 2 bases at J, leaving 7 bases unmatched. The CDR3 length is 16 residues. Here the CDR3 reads CASSSRAGGLTDTQYF. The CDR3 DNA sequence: TGTGCCAGCAGCTCTCGGGCGGGGGGGCTCACAGATACGCAGTATTTT.

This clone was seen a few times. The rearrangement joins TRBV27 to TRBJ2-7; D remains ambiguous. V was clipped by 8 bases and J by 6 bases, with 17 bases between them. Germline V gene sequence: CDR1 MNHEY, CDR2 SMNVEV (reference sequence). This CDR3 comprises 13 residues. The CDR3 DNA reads TGTGCCAGCCATGGCCTGGTCGGAGTCGAGCAGTACTTC. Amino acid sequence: CASHGLVGVEQYF.

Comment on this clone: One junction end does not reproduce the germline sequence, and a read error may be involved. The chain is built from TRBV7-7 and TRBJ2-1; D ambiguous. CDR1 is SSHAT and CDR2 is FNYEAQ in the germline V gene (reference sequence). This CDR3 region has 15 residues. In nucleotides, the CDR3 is TGTGCTAGCAGCTTGCAGACTGGCTATGGCAATGAGCAGTTCTTC. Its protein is CASSLQTGYGNEQFF. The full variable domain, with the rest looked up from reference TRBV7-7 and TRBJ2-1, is GAGVSQSPRYKVTKRGQDVTLRCDPISSHATLYWYQQALGQGPEFLTYFNYEAQPDKSGLPSDRFSAERPEGSISTLTIQRTEQRDSAMYRCASSLQTGYGNEQFFGPGTRLTVL.